This TCR beta chain was documented in a study of cytomegalovirus exposure and HLA in healthy donors. Germline CDR1 and CDR2: SGHAT and FQNNGV. The ends lost 4 bases at V and 5 bases at J; junction bases unmatched: 6. CDR3 length equals 14 residues. Amplification used 60 Vbeta primers and 13 Jbeta primers. Assay: immunoSEQ multiplex PCR; the TCRdb copy retains only in-frame clones and omits some. This table holds hundreds of thousands of clones, 80% to 90% found once. This clone is a singleton in its sample. The sample taken for sequencing was PBMCs. The sequence was obtained from a man between 25 and 39 years old in good health and CMV-seronegative. The chain is built from TRBV11-2 and TRBJ2-7, with 9 positions matching TRBD1. The CDR3 loop is CASSSGQGINEQYF. The CDR3, as DNA: TGTGCCAGCAGCTCGGGACAGGGCATCAACGAGCAGTACTTC.